A selection of T cell receptor beta chains follows, all from one sample in a study of T cells in narcolepsy. Profiled with immunoSEQ multiplex PCR; TCRdb holds only in-frame clones, not every one. Of some 13,000 clones listed, less than 90% are singletons. Material for sequencing was CD45RA- memory CD4+ T cells from PBMCs. The receptors derive from a human donor with narcolepsy. CDR3s leave out the opening cysteine and the closing phenylalanine or tryptophan. A D gene is named only where the DNA matches it firmly. Expanded clones are given a class, and other clones once, few, many or no size at all.

abundance	v_gene	j_gene	d_gene	CDR3aa
.	TRBV11-2	TRBJ2-7	.	ASSSPIPHYEQY
.	TRBV28	TRBJ1-2	TRBD1	AINLGTGSYGYT
few	TRBV19	TRBJ1-2	.	ASAALTTGVYGYT
.	TRBV6-5	TRBJ2-6	.	ASSLQGSGANVLT
.	TRBV2	TRBJ1-5	TRBD1	ASRTGQGEYQPQH
.	TRBV5-1	TRBJ2-5	TRBD2	ASSFMAGGGETQY
few	TRBV28	TRBJ1-2	.	AILGGADLYGYT
.	TRBV4-2	TRBJ2-7	.	ASSQEQGSSYEQY
.	TRBV12-1	TRBJ2-4	.	ASSLTGSSVRAKNIQY
.	TRBV2	TRBJ2-1	.	ASSLLPYNEQF
.	TRBV4-1	TRBJ1-5	TRBD1	ASSPVLGQGMNQPQH
.	TRBV12-5	TRBJ2-1	TRBD2	ASALEREGLSYNEQF
.	TRBV28	TRBJ2-3	.	ASSLFTGAGDTQY
.	TRBV11-2	TRBJ2-1	.	ASSSHYNEQF
.	TRBV2	TRBJ1-5	.	ASSEGGGYQPQH
.	TRBV19	TRBJ2-1	.	ASMAMTTRSVNEQF
.	TRBV19	TRBJ2-1	TRBD2	ASRTSGTFEQF
few	TRBV19	TRBJ2-2	TRBD2	ASSLTSGSKTGELF
.	TRBV5-5	TRBJ1-5	.	ASSVDGTSRPQH
.	TRBV30	TRBJ2-5	TRBD2	AWSVGLASETQY
.	TRBV7-9	TRBJ2-3	.	ASSSRGSSTDTQY
.	TRBV9	TRBJ2-7	.	ASSLRDSYEQY
.	TRBV5-1	TRBJ2-7	TRBD1	ASSFTGASSYEQY
.	TRBV4-2	TRBJ1-5	.	ASSQDRNQPQH
.	TRBV25-1	TRBJ1-2	.	ATRSNLGTDYGYT
.	TRBV19	TRBJ2-5	.	ASSLQETQY
.	TRBV29-1	TRBJ1-2	TRBD1	SVEGTGGLPPYGYT
.	TRBV18	TRBJ1-3	TRBD1	ASSTGTAGNTIY
once	TRBV6-5	TRBJ1-1	TRBD1	ASSSRDRVRAAF
.	TRBV28	TRBJ2-1	TRBD2	ASSFWSSGGGNEQF
.	TRBV7-2	TRBJ2-7	.	ASSLGLQQYEQY
.	TRBV4-1	TRBJ2-1	.	ASSQIIQVNEQF
.	TRBV10-3	TRBJ2-1	.	AISGGGNEQF
few	TRBV19	TRBJ1-2	TRBD1	ASSIGQGTYYGYT
.	TRBV30	TRBJ1-3	TRBD1	ARTTGIRNTIY
.	TRBV2	TRBJ2-2	.	ASSEARGGTGELF
.	TRBV19	TRBJ1-2	TRBD1	ASSTTRDRGRLYGYT
.	TRBV7-9	TRBJ1-2	.	ASSLTGTDNGYT
.	TRBV6-5	TRBJ2-2	TRBD2	ASRGPGGQGGELF
.	TRBV4-2	TRBJ2-7	TRBD2	ASSQELTRLAGVGEQY
.	TRBV15	TRBJ1-1	TRBD1	ATSRALTGADTEAF
.	TRBV7-9	TRBJ2-7	TRBD2	ASSLGAAGNAYEQY
few	TRBV10-3	TRBJ1-3	.	AISGQSRSGNTIY
.	TRBV7-2	TRBJ2-2	.	ASSLLVSTGELF
.	TRBV18	TRBJ2-7	TRBD2	ASSPVAGGLWEQY
.	TRBV5-6	TRBJ1-3	.	ASSYNGQNSGNTIY
.	TRBV7-2	TRBJ2-3	.	ASSTTRAADTQY
.	TRBV4-1	TRBJ1-4	.	ASSQDRTAEKLF
.	TRBV19	TRBJ2-3	TRBD2	ASSAGLAGGADTQY
.	TRBV4-2	TRBJ1-1	.	ASSQDGRNTEAF
.	TRBV5-1	TRBJ1-3	TRBD1	ASSPIPGTGGGNTIY
.	TRBV7-9	TRBJ2-5	TRBD1	ASRDRGPRETQY
.	TRBV5-4	TRBJ1-1	TRBD1	ASSQGQRMNTEAF
.	TRBV5-1	TRBJ2-7	.	ASSNTLRGTYEQY
.	TRBV7-8	TRBJ2-5	.	ASSHPGSRFRSQETQY